These 13 T cell receptor beta chains originate from one sample sequenced in a study of blood T cell repertoires in COVID-19. TCRdb's copy holds only in-frame clones and misses some; the assay was immunoSEQ multiplex PCR. The sample holds approximately 200,000 clones, roughly nine tenths seen once. Input material: PBMCs or T cells enriched from blood (not recorded which). Receptor source: a woman aged 40-49 years with acute COVID-19.

About this clone: The same CDR3 is also encoded by other DNA sequences in this sample. This rearrangement joins TRBV14 to TRBJ2-7, with a tentative D call TRBD1 (5 bases). V lost 1 base, J lost 7 bases, and 5 bases lay in between. The germline CDR1 and CDR2 sequences are SGHDN and FVKESK. The CDR3 length is 11 residues. The CDR3 coding sequence is TGTGCCAGCAGCCAAGGGACAGAGCAGTACTTC. Translating it yields CASSQGTEQYF.

In this sample, this clone turned up once. The gene calls are TRBV5-1 and TRBJ1-2; D is unclear. CDR1 and CDR2 from the germline V gene are SGHRS and YFSETQ. V gave up 0 bases and J gave up 0 bases, with 9 bases separating them. CDR3 size: 15 residues. Written as DNA, the CDR3 is TGCGCCAGCAGCTTGGTTGGAGGGCCTAACTATGGCTACACCTTC. Its translation is CASSLVGGPNYGYTF.

This clone appeared a single time. Other nucleotide sequences from this sample produce the same CDR3. The chain combines TRBV2 with TRBJ1-5; maybe TRBD1 (6 bases). The germline V gene encodes CDR1 SNHLY and CDR2 FYNNEI. The V gene lost 4 bases and the J gene lost 2 bases, with 9 bases spanning the gap. CDR3 length: 14 residues. The chain's CDR3 is CASSVRQGNQPQHF. The CDR3 bases are TGTGCCAGCAGTGTTCGACAGGGCAATCAGCCCCAGCATTTT.

V usage is TRBV4-1 and J usage is TRBJ2-6; no reliable D call. This CDR3 contains 17 residues. V gave up 0 bases and J gave up 0 bases, with 9 bases separating them. CDR1 is MGHRA, CDR2 YSYEKL, per germline. The CDR3, as DNA: TGCGCCAGCAGCCAAGATGGGCAGTTCTCTGGGGCCAACGTCCTGACTTTC. Protein sequence: CASSQDGQFSGANVLTF.

The chain is built from TRBV6-6 and TRBJ1-2, with TRBD1 matching 7 bases. The CDR3 covers 14 residues. The germline gives CDR1 MNHNY, CDR2 SVGAGI (reference sequence). Trimming cost V 6 bases and J 0 bases; bases outside gene matches: 4. CDR3 coding DNA: TGTGCCAGCAGAGGGACAGCCCCTAACTATGGCTACACCTTC. Encoded protein: CASRGTAPNYGYTF.

The CDR3 sequence is CSVEGMSGVLNTEAFF. DNA of the CDR3: TGCAGCGTTGAAGGCATGTCAGGGGTTCTGAACACTGAAGCTTTCTTT. This sequence joins TRBV29-1 and TRBJ1-1; possible D gene TRBD1, 6 bases. Trimming took off 1 base at V and 0 bases at J, with 15 bases between the two ends. There are 16 residues in the CDR3. CDR1 is SQVTM and CDR2 is ANQGSEA in the germline V gene.

The V and J genes are TRBV4-3 and TRBJ2-3; tentative D call: TRBD2 (6 bases). The germline V and J ends were trimmed by 0 bases and 3 bases, with 7 bases remaining between them. CDR1 and CDR2 from the germline V gene are LGHNA and YSLEER. This CDR3 has 14 residues. CDR3 in DNA: TGCGCCAGCAGCCAAGACGGGAGTACAGATACGCAGTATTTT. This translates into CASSQDGSTDTQYF.

The J gene is TRBJ2-7, the V gene TRBV27; 10 bases match TRBD1. The CDR3 totals 15 residues. Germline lookup yields CDR1 MNHEY and CDR2 SMNVEV (reference sequence). The trim removed 3 bases at V and 2 bases at J, leaving 4 bases unmatched. Here the CDR3 reads CASSFSGTGAYEQYF. The CDR3 bases are TGTGCCAGCAGTTTTTCCGGGACAGGGGCCTACGAGCAGTACTTC.

This chain uses TRBV5-4 with TRBJ1-6; D call uncertain. Trimming pared 0 bases from V and 7 bases from J, leaving 11 bases between. This CDR3 region has 15 residues. Germline CDR1 reads SGHNT; CDR2 reads YYREEE (reference sequence). The CDR3 coding sequence is TGTGCCAGCAGCTTGGGGCTAGGAATAAATTCACCCCTCCACTTT. This codes for CASSLGLGINSPLHF.

This clone was counted once. This chain connects TRBV28 to TRBJ1-1; the D is unclear. The CDR3 is made up of 14 amino acids. Trimming left V 4 bases short and J 5 bases short, with 14 bases between. Germline CDR1 is MDHEN and CDR2 is SYDVKM. In DNA, the CDR3 is TGTGCCAGCAGTTCCCGTGGAGGGAGAACTGAAGCTTTCTTT. It encodes CASSSRGGRTEAFF.

The chain is built from TRBV6-5 and TRBJ1-3; the D gene is possibly TRBD1 (5 bases). Trimming shortened V by 2 bases and J by 0 bases, and 8 bases separated the two germline ends. CDR3 length equals 15 residues. Germline V CDR1 and CDR2: MNHEY, SVGAGI. The DNA of the CDR3 is TGTGCCAGCAGTTACGACAGATACTCTGGAAACACCATATATTTT. Its protein product is CASSYDRYSGNTIYF.

The gene calls are TRBV11-2 and TRBJ2-2; the D gene is possibly TRBD1 (5 bases). The germline V gene encodes CDR1 SGHAT and CDR2 FQNNGV. This CDR3 region has 16 residues. The ends were cut back, 5 bases at V and 5 bases at J, with 18 bases in the middle. CDR3 residues: CASSQRSRAGTGELFF. CDR3 nucleotide sequence: TGTGCCAGCAGCCAAAGGTCCAGGGCCGGGACCGGGGAGCTGTTTTTT. The full variable domain, its missing parts supplied by reference TRBV11-2 and TRBJ2-2, is EAGVAQSPRYKIIEKRQSVAFWCNPISGHATLYWYQQILGQGPKLLIQFQNNGVVDDSQLPKDRFSAERLKGVDSTLKIQPAKLEDSAVYLCASSQRSRAGTGELFFGEGSRLTVL.

J is TRBJ2-6 and V is TRBV9; 8 positions match TRBD1. Germline CDR1 is SGDLS and CDR2 is YYNGEE. V dropped 0 bases and J dropped 1; count of bases not matched to a gene: 6. This CDR3 is 18 amino acids long. The CDR3 DNA follows: TGTGCCAGCAGCGTAGCCATATGGACAGGGTCTGGGGCCAACGTCCTGACTTTC. Translating it yields CASSVAIWTGSGANVLTF.